The clone carrying this TCR beta chain turned up a few times. The source of the sample is a study of T-cell memory formation after mild COVID-19. Trimming cost V 2 bases and J 2 bases, with 10 bases left between them. Germline loops: CDR1 SEHNR, CDR2 FQNEAQ (reference sequence). The CDR3 loop spans 14 amino acids. TCRdb reanalysed the 5' RACE reads using MiXCR and keeps one entry per CDR3 protein. The data contain about 560,000 distinct CDR3 sequences, around 15% of them seen just once; the ten biggest clones take up roughly 7.8%. The V and J genes are TRBV7-9 and TRBJ2-7; D remains unclear. Input material: PBMCs or a T cell subset sorted from them (not recorded which). The origin of this receptor is an adult woman who had mild COVID-19 (a few samples of this study predate the infection). Cell type and time point are not known. CDR3 sequence (DNA): TGTGCCAGCAGCTTATCAAGGGTTGCCTACGAGCAGTACTTC. Amino acid sequence: CASSLSRVAYEQYF.